Listed here are 24 T cell receptor beta chains from one sample, sequenced in a study of regulatory T cells in long-lasting Graves disease. Arm-PCR of CDR3 regions with iRepertoire HTBI primers generated TCR beta libraries. TCRdb re-called the multiplex PCR reads through MiXCR, storing one row per CDR3 protein. This repertoire shows approximately 350,000 distinct CDR3 sequences, 10% to 15% found once; its top ten account for around 18%. Time point given: newly diagnosed GD, antithyroid drugs for less than 3 months. RNA extracted from PBMCs served as the sequencing template. In addition, the sample was reused for a study of T cells in Graves' hyperthyroidism and ophthalmopathy.

The input for sequencing was peripheral blood mononuclear cells (PBMCs), taken at new diagnosis, from a patient treated with antithyroid drugs. These receptor sequences come from a young woman with Graves disease.

The chain recombines TRBV9 with TRBJ2-2; no clear D. This CDR3 comprises 11 residues. V was shortened by 2 bases and J by 7 bases, with 3 bases between the two germline ends. The germline CDR1 and CDR2 sequences are SGDLS and YYNGEE. In nucleotides, the CDR3 is TGTGCCAGCAGCGTGGGCGGGGAGCTGTTTTTT. Translating it yields CASSVGGELFF.

Notes on this clonotype: This may stem from a read error, because a much larger clone lies one nucleotide away. The gene calls are TRBV18 and TRBJ2-7; TRBD1 matches at 8 bases. The CDR3 spans 15 residues. Germline trimming cut 5 bases from V and 0 bases from J; bases unmatched to any gene: 6. Germline V gives CDR1 KGHSH, CDR2 LQKENI. The CDR3 DNA reads as TGTGCCAGCTCAGCGAGGACAGGGAGCTCCTACGAGCAGTACGTC. It is translated as CASSARTGSSYEQYV.

This clonotype was recorded at least ten times. V and J are TRBV20-1 and TRBJ1-1, with 7 bases matching TRBD1. The trim removed 6 bases at V and 4 bases at J, leaving 17 bases unmatched. The CDR3 length is 16 residues. CDR1 DFQATT and CDR2 SNEGSKA come from the germline V gene (reference sequence). DNA of the CDR3: TGCAGTGCCGTTACCCAGGGGGAAGCTTGGAGCACTGAAGCTTTCTTT. Its protein product is CSAVTQGEAWSTEAFF.

This clonotype has a count of ten or more. This sequence joins TRBV12-3 or TRBV12-4 and TRBJ2-4, with 9 nucleotides matching TRBD1. The CDR3 is made up of 12 amino acids. The trim removed 0 bases at V and 14 bases at J, leaving 2 bases unmatched. Written as DNA, the CDR3 is TGTGCCAGCAGTTTAGCAGGACAGGGGAAGTACTTC. It encodes CASSLAGQGKYF.

This clonotype has a count of ten or more. The chain links TRBV7-8 to TRBJ2-7; no clear D gene. Germline-derived CDR1 and CDR2 are SGHVS and FQNEAQ. The CDR3 consists of 13 residues. The V end was cut by 1 base, the J end by 6 bases, with 10 bases between. The CDR3 DNA follows: TGTGCCAGCAGCTTAGGAGCAGCGAGCGAGCAGTACTTC. This translates into CASSLGAASEQYF.

This clonotype has at least ten counts. V is TRBV20-1 and J is TRBJ2-5, with 10 positions matching TRBD2. The ends lost 5 bases at V and 5 bases at J; junction bases unmatched: 17. CDR3 length: 17 residues. Germline loops: CDR1 DFQATT, CDR2 SNEGSKA (reference sequence). For the CDR3, the DNA is TGCAGTGCTCGTGTGAGCGGGGGGGCTTTTTTGGGGGAGACCCAGTACTTC. It yields the protein CSARVSGGAFLGETQYF.

At least ten counts were recorded for this clonotype. The J gene is TRBJ2-3, the V gene TRBV12-3 or TRBV12-4; TRBD2 might be the D (6 bases). This CDR3 contains 15 residues. V lost 7 bases and J lost 0, with 14 bases in between. CDR3 residues: CASKVRGTSTDTQYF. CDR3 nucleotide sequence: TGTGCCAGCAAAGTCCGGGGGACGAGCACAGATACGCAGTATTTT.

This clonotype appeared many times. V is TRBV20-1 and J is TRBJ2-7; 8 bases fit TRBD2. With 3 bases clipped from V and 3 bases from J, the junction kept 7 bases outside the gene matches. The CDR3 covers 14 residues. CDR1 is DFQATT and CDR2 is SNEGSKA in the germline V gene (reference sequence). The CDR3 reads CSARSGTSGYEQYF. The CDR3 DNA reads TGCAGTGCTAGGTCCGGGACTAGTGGCTACGAGCAGTACTTC.

This clonotype was counted only a few times. The chain joins TRBV20-1 to TRBJ2-3; 8 positions agree with TRBD1. The length of the CDR3 is 20 residues. V lost 0 bases and J lost 1; bases outside the gene matches: 18. Germline V gives CDR1 DFQATT, CDR2 SNEGSKA (reference sequence). CDR3 residues: CSARDPTSPPGGLGTDTQYF. The CDR3 DNA reads TGCAGTGCTAGAGATCCCACCTCACCGCCAGGGGGCCTTGGCACAGATACGCAGTATTTT.

This clonotype occurred a few times. The chain carries TRBV7-9 and TRBJ2-4; D uncertain. Deletions cut 2 bases from V and 2 bases from J, with 10 bases between. Germline CDR1 is SEHNR and CDR2 is FQNEAQ (reference sequence). The CDR3 length is 15 residues. The CDR3 DNA is TGTGCCAGCAGCTTAATTGGCGTGTCCAAAAACATTCAGTACTTC. This codes for CASSLIGVSKNIQYF.

This clonotype was recorded many times. The chain joins TRBV28 to TRBJ2-5; a possible D gene is TRBD1 (5 bases). Between the trimmed V and J ends, which lost 6 bases and 5 bases, there was a span of 13 bases. Germline loops: CDR1 MDHEN, CDR2 SYDVKM. The CDR3 runs 13 residues. The CDR3 coding sequence is TGTGCCAGCAGCCCAGGGATGGGGGAGACCCAGTACTTC. As protein: CASSPGMGETQYF. The complete variable domain, with remaining parts taken from reference TRBV28 and TRBJ2-5, reads DVKVTQSSRYLVKRTGEKVFLECVQDMDHENMFWYRQDPGLGLRLIYFSYDVKMKEKGDIPEGYSVSREKKERFSLILESASTNQTSMYLCASSPGMGETQYFGPGTRLLVL.

Regarding this clonotype: Mismatch with germline at one junction end may stem from a read error. V usage is TRBV5-1 and J usage is TRBJ1-1, with D tentatively TRBD1 (5 bases). The CDR3 totals 14 residues. Germline CDR1 SGHRS, CDR2 YFSETQ. CDR3 residues: CASSLRDGGTGAFF. CDR3 coding DNA: TGCGCCAGCAGCTTGAGGGACGGAGGCACTGGAGCTTTCTTT.

This clonotype was counted at least ten times. The chain couples TRBV6-1 to TRBJ2-1; 9 bases are shared with TRBD2. The CDR3 is 14 amino acids. Germline CDR1 is MNHNS and CDR2 is SASEGT. Trimming removed 8 bases from V and 10 bases from J; junction bases left unmatched: 12. The CDR3 bases are TGTGCCAGCTCCCTGGGCGGGGGGGCCCGGGAGCAGTTCTTC. Protein sequence: CASSLGGGAREQFF.

Remarks on this clonotype: The germline gene is not matched at one end of the junction; a read error may be the cause. This chain links TRBV7-9 with TRBJ2-7, with a possible D match to TRBD2 (7 bases). From germline, CDR1 is SEHNR and CDR2 FQNEAQ (reference sequence). This CDR3 region has 14 residues. In nucleotides, the CDR3 is TGTGCCCGCAGATTGGGGGGGGGGCGCTACGAGCAGTACTTC. It is translated as CARRLGGGRYEQYF.

This clonotype came up many times. This chain links TRBV10-3 with TRBJ2-1; 7 bases align to TRBD2. The CDR3 length is 15 residues. Germline V lookup: CDR1 ENHRY, CDR2 SYGVKD. J was trimmed by 4 bases and V by 6 bases; bases with no gene match: 9. In DNA, the CDR3 is TGTGCCATCAGGGGGGGAGGGCCGGAATACAATGAGCAGTTCTTC. This translates into CAIRGGGPEYNEQFF.

This clonotype was found many times. J is TRBJ2-3 and V is TRBV19, with D tentatively TRBD1 (6 bases). The germline gives CDR1 LNHDA, CDR2 SQIVND (reference sequence). Trimming shortened V by 5 bases and J by 1 base, and 16 bases separated the two germline ends. The CDR3 contains 16 residues. The CDR3 sequence: CASSREQGAGTDTQYF. The CDR3 nucleotides read TGTGCCAGTAGTCGCGAACAGGGAGCTGGCACAGATACGCAGTATTTT.

The sample holds many counts of this clonotype. The J gene is TRBJ1-5, the V gene TRBV28; possibly TRBD1 for D (5 bases). V lost 5 bases and J lost 2, with 16 bases in between. Per the germline V gene, CDR1 is MDHEN and CDR2 is SYDVKM. This CDR3 has 16 amino acids. The CDR3 bases are TGTGCCAGCAGTCATGGGGTAGGGACGGGCAATCAGCCCCAGCATTTT. This encodes CASSHGVGTGNQPQHF. The full variable domain, rest sourced from reference TRBV28 and TRBJ1-5, is DVKVTQSSRYLVKRTGEKVFLECVQDMDHENMFWYRQDPGLGLRLIYFSYDVKMKEKGDIPEGYSVSREKKERFSLILESASTNQTSMYLCASSHGVGTGNQPQHFGDGTRLSIL.

This clonotype was seen at least ten times. This chain joins TRBV6-2 or TRBV6-3 and TRBJ1-2; TRBD1 matches 8 bases. The junction had 9 bases not matched to a gene; V was cut back by 4 bases and J by 2 bases. CDR3 length: 16 residues. In germline, CDR1 is MNHEY, CDR2 SVGEGT. The CDR3 region is CASSSRTGPLNYGYTF. The CDR3 nucleotides read TGTGCCAGCAGTTCTCGGACAGGGCCCTTAAACTATGGCTACACCTTC.

This clonotype has only a few counts. The CDR3 sequence: CASSPLTGTGASEQYF. The CDR3 bases are TGTGCCAGCTCACCACTTACCGGGACTGGGGCAAGCGAGCAGTACTTC. The V and J genes are TRBV18 and TRBJ2-7, with a tentative D call TRBD2 (6 bases). Germline V lookup: CDR1 KGHSH, CDR2 LQKENI. CDR3 length: 16 amino acids. Trimming stripped 1 base from V and 6 bases from J, with 19 bases between.

This clonotype appeared a single time. The chain is built from TRBV7-6 and TRBJ2-1; D might be TRBD2 (5 bases). Germline V gives CDR1 SGHVS, CDR2 FNYEAQ. The V gene lost 5 bases and the J gene lost 4 bases, with 15 bases spanning the gap. The CDR3 is 15 amino acids. CDR3 nucleotides: TGTGCCAGCAGCGCCCGGGATACCCCTTACAATGAGCAGTTCTTC. Translation: CASSARDTPYNEQFF. Complete variable domain (other parts from reference TRBV7-6 and TRBJ2-1): GAGVSQSPRYKVTKRGQDVALRCDPISGHVSLYWYRQALGQGPEFLTYFNYEAQQDKSGLPNDRFSAERPEGSISTLTIQRTEQRDSAMYRCASSARDTPYNEQFFGPGTRLTVL.

The chain carries TRBV12-3 or TRBV12-4 and TRBJ2-1, with 10 nucleotides matching TRBD2. With 3 bases clipped from V and 7 bases from J, the junction kept 6 bases outside the gene matches. CDR3 length equals 15 residues. The CDR3 DNA is TGTGCCAGCAGTTTCAGCGGGGGGGCCAGGAATGAGCAGTTCTTC. The encoded protein is CASSFSGGARNEQFF.

This clonotype was counted many times. The chain recombines TRBV7-2 with TRBJ2-7; TRBD2 might be the D (5 bases). The germline V and J ends were trimmed by 2 bases and 3 bases, with 14 bases remaining between them. The germline V gene has CDR1 SGHTA and CDR2 FQGNSA. This CDR3 has 15 amino acids. CDR3 amino acids: CASSLYIGGRYEQYF. CDR3 DNA sequence: TGTGCCAGCAGCTTATATATCGGCGGGCGCTACGAGCAGTACTTC.

This clonotype occurred many times. V and J are TRBV28 and TRBJ1-2; D is unresolved. Trimming shortened V by 8 bases and J by 3 bases, and 25 bases separated the two germline ends. Germline CDR1 MDHEN, CDR2 SYDVKM. The CDR3 covers 17 residues. CDR3 sequence: CASAKNQADHIYYGYTF. The CDR3 coding sequence is TGTGCCAGCGCGAAAAACCAGGCCGATCACATATACTATGGCTACACCTTC.

The table lists this clonotype with many counts. The V gene is TRBV7-9, the J gene TRBJ2-3; D might be TRBD2 (6 bases). Per the germline V gene, CDR1 is SEHNR and CDR2 is FQNEAQ (reference sequence). Trimming removed 1 base at V and 4 bases at J, with 15 bases between. This CDR3 is built from 16 residues. DNA for the CDR3: TGTGCCAGCAGCTTAGTGGTATGGGGAGGCGCAGATACGCAGTATTTT. Its protein product is CASSLVVWGGADTQYF.